The 31 T cell receptor beta chains below all came from one sample that was sequenced in a study of cytomegalovirus exposure and HLA in healthy donors. The PCR used 60 Vbeta and 13 Jbeta primers. Assay used: immunoSEQ multiplex PCR; TCRdb lists only in-frame clones, some missing. The table has hundreds of thousands of clones, roughly 80% seen once. Sequenced input: PBMCs. The source is a man in his forties in good health and CMV-seronegative.

The genes are TRBV5-6 and TRBJ2-5, with a weak D call TRBD2 (6 bases). The CDR3 is 14 amino acids. CDR1 and CDR2 from the germline V gene are SGHDT and YYEEEE. V gave up 2 bases and J gave up 7 bases, with 15 bases separating them. CDR3 nucleotide sequence: TGTGCCAGCAGCTTTCGGGGGACCCCGGGGACCCAGTACTTC. As protein: CASSFRGTPGTQYF.

The chain combines TRBV7-9 with TRBJ1-5; a possible D gene is TRBD1 (5 bases). The CDR3 length is 14 residues. Trimming took 4 bases from V and 7 from J, leaving 14 bases between them. The germline gives CDR1 SEHNR, CDR2 FQNEAQ (reference sequence). The CDR3 reads CASSSQGGGQPQHF. The DNA for the CDR3 is TGTGCCAGCAGCTCCCAGGGCGGGGGGCAGCCCCAGCATTTT.

CDR3 protein: CASSPGTGPTDTQYF. The CDR3 DNA follows: TGTGCCAGCTCACCGGGGACAGGCCCGACAGATACGCAGTATTTT. V gene TRBV18 combines with J gene TRBJ2-3; TRBD1 aligns across 8 bases. The CDR3 runs to 15 residues. Trimming took 3 bases from V and 3 from J; bases not matched to a gene: 5. CDR1 is KGHSH and CDR2 is LQKENI in the germline V gene.

This rearrangement joins TRBV9 to TRBJ2-7; D call uncertain. This CDR3 is 14 amino acids long. V shed 0 bases and J shed 0 bases, with 7 bases lying between them. Germline lookup yields CDR1 SGDLS and CDR2 YYNGEE. The CDR3 nucleotides are TGTGCCAGCAGCGTAGGCGAGAGCTCCTACGAGCAGTACTTC. Translated, it gives CASSVGESSYEQYF.

The gene calls are TRBV15 and TRBJ2-2; a possible D gene is TRBD1 (8 bases). The ends were cut back, 1 base at V and 4 bases at J, with 13 bases in the middle. The CDR3 length is 16 residues. Germline CDR1 and CDR2: LNHNV and YYDKDF (reference sequence). This CDR3 reads CATSRGYRGGTGELFF. The CDR3 nucleotides are TGTGCCACCAGCAGAGGATACAGGGGGGGCACCGGGGAGCTGTTTTTT.

The V call is TRBV5-4, the J call TRBJ1-1; no clear D gene. Germline V gene data show CDR1 as SGHNT and CDR2 as YYREEE (reference sequence). This CDR3 spans 14 amino acids. The V gene lost 4 bases and the J gene lost 3 bases, with 13 bases spanning the gap. In DNA form, the CDR3 reads TGTGCCAGCAGCCAAATGATGGAGGACACTGAAGCTTTCTTT. Translation gives CASSQMMEDTEAFF. Filled out from reference TRBV5-4 and TRBJ1-1, the complete variable domain reads ETGVTQSPTHLIKTRGQQVTLRCSSQSGHNTVSWYQQALGQGPQFIFQYYREEENGRGNFPPRFSGLQFPNYSSELNVNALELDDSALYLCASSQMMEDTEAFFGQGTRLTVV.

This rearrangement joins TRBV27 to TRBJ1-1; 9 positions agree with TRBD1. Germline V gene data show CDR1 as MNHEY and CDR2 as SMNVEV (reference sequence). J gave up 6 bases and V 4 bases, and 6 bases lay outside the gene matches. This CDR3 is built from 14 residues. The CDR3 bases are TGTGCCAGCAGTTCGGACAGGGGTTTCGCTGAAGCTTTCTTT. It encodes CASSSDRGFAEAFF.

Notes on this clone: Other DNA sequences from this sample encode an identical CDR3 as well. CDR3 loop: CASSESLIWGRAGELFF. CDR3 bases: TGCGCCAGCAGTGAGTCTTTGATCTGGGGGCGAGCCGGGGAGCTGTTTTTT. The chain uses TRBV10-1 and TRBJ2-2, with D possibly being TRBD1 (6 bases). The ends were cut back, 0 bases at V and 6 bases at J, with 17 bases in the middle. From germline, CDR1 is WNHNN and CDR2 SYGVQD (reference sequence). The CDR3 length is 17 residues.

This chain joins TRBV14 and TRBJ2-5; unclear D gene. Germline loops: CDR1 SGHDN, CDR2 FVKESK. CDR3 length equals 12 residues. Between the trimmed V and J ends, which lost 1 base and 5 bases, there was a span of 5 bases. CDR3 in amino acids: CASSQVGETQYF. In nucleotides, the CDR3 is TGTGCCAGCAGCCAAGTCGGTGAGACCCAGTACTTC.

This chain joins TRBV27 and TRBJ1-6; a weak D match, TRBD1 (6 bases). Germline assignment: CDR1 MNHEY and CDR2 SMNVEV (reference sequence). The CDR3 has 15 amino acids. The V end lost 2 bases, the J end lost 14 bases, and 19 bases lay between the germline ends. This CDR3 reads CASSLGWQGRSSLHF. The CDR3 nucleotides read TGTGCCAGCAGTTTAGGGTGGCAGGGGCGTTCGTCCCTCCACTTT.

This chain joins TRBV2 and TRBJ2-2; TRBD2 might be the D (6 bases). The CDR3 has 14 amino acids. Trimming removed 5 bases at V and 0 bases at J, with 7 bases between. Looked up from germline, CDR1 is SNHLY and CDR2 is FYNNEI. The CDR3 here is CASSLAANTGELFF. The CDR3 nucleotides are TGTGCCAGCAGTTTAGCGGCGAACACCGGGGAGCTGTTTTTT. The full variable domain, with the rest looked up from reference TRBV2 and TRBJ2-2, is EPEVTQTPSHQVTQMGQEVILRCVPISNHLYFYWYRQILGQKVEFLVSFYNNEISEKSEIFDDQFSVERPDGSNFTLKIRSTKLEDSAMYFCASSLAANTGELFFGEGSRLTVL.

The gene calls are TRBV15 and TRBJ2-7; 10 nucleotides align to TRBD2. Per the germline V gene, CDR1 is LNHNV and CDR2 is YYDKDF (reference sequence). The CDR3 totals 16 residues. With V trimmed by 2 bases and J by 6 bases, 10 bases remained unmatched. CDR3 loop: CATSRPSGGAYGEQYF. The CDR3 nucleotides are TGTGCCACCAGCAGACCAAGCGGGGGGGCATATGGCGAGCAGTACTTC.

This clone was picked up a small number of times. The CDR3 sequence is CSVKGQAVDTQYF. For the CDR3, the DNA is TGCAGCGTTAAGGGACAGGCGGTAGATACGCAGTATTTT. This chain links TRBV29-1 with TRBJ2-3; TRBD1 matches 8 bases. With V trimmed by 5 bases and J by 5 bases, 6 bases remained unmatched. Germline loops: CDR1 SQVTM, CDR2 ANQGSEA. The CDR3 has 13 amino acids.

V and J are TRBV6-5 and TRBJ1-4; D uncertain. Trimming removed 0 bases at V and 13 bases at J, with 12 bases between. This CDR3 has 13 amino acids. Germline V gene sequence: CDR1 MNHEY, CDR2 SVGAGI. The CDR3 bases are TGTGCCAGCAGTTACTCGCGGGGAAAGGGACTGTTTTTT. Translated, it gives CASSYSRGKGLFF.

J is TRBJ2-7 and V is TRBV7-6; 7 nucleotides line up with TRBD2. Germline V gene data show CDR1 as SGHVS and CDR2 as FNYEAQ. The CDR3 extends over 15 amino acids. The trim removed 4 bases at V and 4 bases at J, leaving 10 bases unmatched. CDR3 coding DNA: TGTGCCAGCAGCTATTCCGGGGGGACTTATTACGAGCAGTACTTC. Translating it yields CASSYSGGTYYEQYF.

This clone was observed a handful of times. The chain couples TRBV5-6 to TRBJ1-4, with 8 bases that match TRBD1. The CDR3 loop spans 14 amino acids. From germline, CDR1 is SGHDT and CDR2 YYEEEE. V shed 4 bases, J shed 5 bases, and the junction held 4 bases outside the gene matches. Here the CDR3 DNA reads TGTGCCAGCAGCGTGAGGACAGGGAATGAAAAACTGTTTTTT. This gives the protein CASSVRTGNEKLFF.

In regard to this clone: At one end, the junction sequence differs from germline, possibly due to a read error. The chain is built from TRBV7-9 and TRBJ2-3, with TRBD2 matching over 13 bases. Germline CDR1 reads SEHNR; CDR2 reads FQNEAQ (reference sequence). The CDR3 consists of 18 residues. In nucleotides, the CDR3 is TGTTCCAGCAGCTTAGGACTAGCGGGAGCCTCTAGCACAGATACGCAGTATTTT. Amino acids: CSSSLGLAGASSTDTQYF.

This chain connects TRBV15 to TRBJ2-1; 10 bases agree with TRBD2. The CDR3 extends over 14 amino acids. Per the germline V gene, CDR1 is LNHNV and CDR2 is YYDKDF (reference sequence). The ends lost 5 bases at V and 4 bases at J; junction bases unmatched: 2. DNA of the CDR3: TGTGCCACCAGCCCTAGCGGGGGTTACAATGAGCAGTTCTTC. Translation: CATSPSGGYNEQFF. Complete variable domain (other parts from reference TRBV15 and TRBJ2-1): DAMVIQNPRYQVTQFGKPVTLSCSQTLNHNVMYWYQQKSSQAPKLLFHYYDKDFNNEADTPDNFQSRRPNTSFCFLDIRSPGLGDTAMYLCATSPSGGYNEQFFGPGTRLTVL.

This clone has just one count. V is TRBV19 and J is TRBJ2-7; 9 nucleotides align to TRBD1. Germline-derived CDR1 and CDR2 are LNHDA and SQIVND (reference sequence). The junction had 9 bases not matched to a gene; V was cut back by 2 bases and J by 1 base. The CDR3 runs 17 residues. In DNA, the CDR3 is TGTGCCAGTAGTATAACGCTCGGGACAGGGCGTTCCTACGAGCAGTACTTC. This translates into CASSITLGTGRSYEQYF.

This sequence joins TRBV6-6 and TRBJ2-5; possibly TRBD1 for D (5 bases). This CDR3 is built from 14 residues. Trimming shortened V by 6 bases and J by 1 base, and 12 bases separated the two germline ends. The germline CDR1 and CDR2 sequences are MNHNY and SVGAGI (reference sequence). The CDR3 DNA is TGTGCCAGCAGGGCCCGGCAGGGCCAAGAGACCCAGTACTTC. Translating gives CASRARQGQETQYF.

This chain connects TRBV7-2 to TRBJ2-2; 10 bases match TRBD2. From germline, CDR1 is SGHTA and CDR2 FQGNSA. The CDR3 is 15 residues long. Unmatched junction bases numbered 2, after V lost 4 bases and J lost 3 bases. The CDR3 nucleotides read TGTGCCAGCAGCTCTAGCGGGGGCCACACCGGGGAGCTGTTTTTT. This gives the protein CASSSSGGHTGELFF.

The chain's CDR3 is CASSVAGDLKNTEAFF. In DNA form, the CDR3 reads TGTGCCAGCAGCGTAGCGGGGGATCTCAAGAACACTGAAGCTTTCTTT. V and J are TRBV9 and TRBJ1-1, with D possibly TRBD1 on 5 matching bases. CDR3 size: 16 residues. Germline CDR1 reads SGDLS; CDR2 reads YYNGEE. V was pared by 0 bases and J by 1 base, with 13 bases between.

CDR3 protein: CAIRAQLRACEQYF. CDR3 DNA: TGCGCCATCAGGGCCCAACTCAGGGCCTGCGAGCAGTACTTC. The chain recombines TRBV23-1 with TRBJ2-7; D may be TRBD1 (5 bases). TRBV23-1 is labeled an ORF, and its function is uncertain. The CDR3 contains 14 residues. Trimming pared 10 bases from V and 6 bases from J, leaving 22 bases between.

This clone has only a few counts. The chain has TRBV4-3 and TRBJ2-1, with D possibly TRBD1 on 6 matching bases. The V and J ends lost 1 base and 3 bases respectively, with 16 bases between them. Per the germline V gene, CDR1 is LGHNA and CDR2 is YSLEER. The CDR3 covers 17 residues. CDR3 loop: CASSQVSGDLFYNEQFF. CDR3 DNA: TGCGCCAGCAGCCAAGTATCAGGGGACCTTTTCTACAATGAGCAGTTCTTC.

J is TRBJ2-5 and V is TRBV27; TRBD2 matches at 7 bases. The CDR3 extends over 14 amino acids. Germline V gives CDR1 MNHEY, CDR2 SMNVEV (reference sequence). V lost 5 bases to trimming and J lost 4 bases; unmatched junction nucleotides: 7. As DNA, the CDR3 is TGTGCCAGCAGTGGGGGGGTGGGAGTAGAGACCCAGTACTTC. This encodes CASSGGVGVETQYF.

The chain combines TRBV9 with TRBJ2-3; a weak D match, TRBD1 (7 bases). Germline loops: CDR1 SGDLS, CDR2 YYNGEE. V was clipped by 0 bases and J by 1 base, with 12 bases between them. The CDR3 loop spans 16 amino acids. Here the CDR3 reads CASSVEQGEGTDTQYF. The DNA for the CDR3 is TGTGCCAGCAGCGTAGAGCAGGGGGAGGGCACAGATACGCAGTATTTT.

The chain has TRBV19 and TRBJ2-2; maybe TRBD2 (7 bases). Trimming shortened V by 5 bases and J by 5 bases, and 15 bases separated the two germline ends. Germline V gene sequence: CDR1 LNHDA, CDR2 SQIVND (reference sequence). The CDR3 is made up of 15 amino acids. The CDR3 bases are TGTGCCAGTAGTTTCGGGGGGCCAGGAACCGGGGAGCTGTTTTTT. Its protein is CASSFGGPGTGELFF. Looking up the rest from reference TRBV19 and TRBJ2-2 gives the full variable domain: DGGITQSPKYLFRKEGQNVTLSCEQNLNHDAMYWYRQDPGQGLRLIYYSQIVNDFQKGDIAEGYSVSREKKESFPLTVTSAQKNPTAFYLCASSFGGPGTGELFFGEGSRLTVL.

This clone has a handful of counts. V usage is TRBV7-2 and J usage is TRBJ1-1; D gene uncertain. This CDR3 has 14 residues. Germline V gives CDR1 SGHTA, CDR2 FQGNSA. V dropped 2 bases and J dropped 1 base, with 8 bases sitting between them. The CDR3 bases are TGTGCCAGCAGCTTAATCCCACAGAACACTGAAGCTTTCTTT. Translation gives CASSLIPQNTEAFF.

Here the CDR3 reads CASSSTGGLNYGYTF. DNA of the CDR3: TGTGCCAGCAGCTCGACAGGGGGGCTTAACTATGGCTACACCTTC. V gene TRBV7-8 combines with J gene TRBJ1-2; 9 bases are shared with TRBD1. CDR3 length: 15 amino acids. After removal of 4 bases from V and 1 base from J, the junction contained 4 bases not matched to a gene. Per the germline V gene, CDR1 is SGHVS and CDR2 is FQNEAQ.

This chain links TRBV9 with TRBJ2-3; D is unclear. V shed 3 bases and J shed 4 bases, with 12 bases lying between them. Germline CDR1 SGDLS, CDR2 YYNGEE. The CDR3 length is 14 residues. The CDR3, as DNA: TGTGCCAGCAGCGCCACCCCGACTGCAGATACGCAGTATTTT. Its translation: CASSATPTADTQYF.

V gene TRBV9 combines with J gene TRBJ2-1; D not resolved. CDR3 length equals 12 residues. Germline CDR1 and CDR2: SGDLS and YYNGEE. Trimming shortened V by 0 bases and J by 10 bases, and 8 bases separated the two germline ends. The CDR3 reads CASSVGEREQFF. In DNA, the CDR3 is TGTGCCAGCAGCGTAGGAGAGAGGGAGCAGTTCTTC.